This T cell receptor beta chain appears in the sequencing data of a study of blood T cell repertoires in COVID-19. Across the study: There were acute and convalescent COVID-19 samples, and they came from the United States, Italy and Spain.

The assay was immunoSEQ multiplex PCR, and TCRdb's table has in-frame clones only and misses some. Of roughly 60,000 clones detected, approximately 86% appear once; the ten largest clones hold 1.2%. Trimming shortened V by 5 bases and J by 5 bases, and 21 bases separated the two germline ends. The germline CDR1 and CDR2 sequences are GTSNPN and SVGIG (reference sequence). This CDR3 comprises 15 residues. Input material: peripheral blood. The V and J genes are TRBV30 and TRBJ1-2; unclear D gene. The origin of this receptor is a man in his forties or fifties with acute or convalescent COVID-19. The CDR3 nucleotides read TGTGCCTGGTATAAGGGAGGGAAGGGTCGATATGGCTACACCTTC. This gives the protein CAWYKGGKGRYGYTF.